This TCR beta chain derives from a study of neurological immune-mediated disorders. Study at large: Relapsing-remitting forms accounted for about 90% of the roughly 34 multiple sclerosis patients and secondary progressive forms for 3. Notes on the study in general: The greatest TCR clonal expansion appeared in HTLV-1-associated myelopathy and the smallest, falling below healthy controls, in multiple sclerosis.

This clonotype was found many times. The antigen is undetermined. The unsorted libraries were produced from 2 million PBMCs held at -80 C. The CDR3 length is 16 residues. The V gene's germline CDR1 is SGHTA and CDR2 FQGTGA. Trimming took 5 bases from V and 1 from J; bases not matched to a gene: 8. cDNA synthesis was performed by 5'RACE with 10-nucleotide random UMIs. MiXCR, applied by TCRdb to the 5' RACE reads, yields one record per CDR3 protein. The sample yields around 44,000 distinct CDR3 sequences, about 2.5% seen once. The sample comprised PBMCs. The receptor was isolated from a man aged 25 to 40 with multiple sclerosis. The chain joins TRBV7-3 to TRBJ2-3; 8 bases are a match to TRBD1. This CDR3 is CASSNRDRLGTDTQYF. DNA for the CDR3: TGTGCCAGCAGCAACCGGGACAGGCTAGGCACAGATACGCAGTATTTT.